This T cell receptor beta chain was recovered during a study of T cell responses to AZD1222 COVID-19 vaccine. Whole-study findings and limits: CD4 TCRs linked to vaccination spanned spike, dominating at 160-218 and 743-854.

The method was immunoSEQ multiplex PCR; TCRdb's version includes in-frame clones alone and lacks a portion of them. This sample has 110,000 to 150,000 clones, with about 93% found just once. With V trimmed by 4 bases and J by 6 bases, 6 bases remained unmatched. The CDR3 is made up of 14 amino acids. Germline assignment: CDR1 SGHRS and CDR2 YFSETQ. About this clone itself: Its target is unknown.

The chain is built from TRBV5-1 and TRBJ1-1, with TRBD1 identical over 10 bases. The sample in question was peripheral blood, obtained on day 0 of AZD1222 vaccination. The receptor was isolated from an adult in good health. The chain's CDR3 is CASSITGTGAEAFF. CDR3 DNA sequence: TGCGCCAGCAGCATTACCGGGACAGGGGCTGAAGCTTTCTTT.